These 9 T cell receptor beta chains share one sample of origin, sequenced in a study of T cells after yellow fever vaccination. MiXCR was run by TCRdb on the 5' RACE reads, yielding one entry per CDR3 protein. The sample records some 150,000 distinct CDR3 sequences, around 6.3% being singletons. Sequencing was performed on CD4+ T cells sorted from PBMCs, taken 10 days after the yellow fever booster vaccination. The origin of the receptors is a man aged 25 to 45 who received the YFV17D yellow fever vaccine.

This clonotype showed up just a few times. The chain combines TRBV30 with TRBJ2-3; D might be TRBD2 (5 bases). The CDR3 contains 13 residues. Germline loops: CDR1 GTSNPN, CDR2 SVGIG (reference sequence). The V and J ends lost 3 bases and 3 bases respectively, with 10 bases between them. The CDR3: CAWSGIGTDTQYF. For the CDR3, the DNA is TGTGCCTGGAGCGGGATCGGGACAGATACGCAGTATTTT.

Ten or more counts support this clonotype. The chain employs TRBV20-1 and TRBJ2-3; 10 bases are a match to TRBD2. The CDR3 is 17 residues long. Germline V gene data show CDR1 as DFQATT and CDR2 as SNEGSKA (reference sequence). Trimming cost V 5 bases and J 5 bases; bases outside gene matches: 16. CDR3 bases: TGCAGTGCTGACACCAGAACCTCTAGCGGGAGCCTAGATACGCAGTATTTT. It specifies CSADTRTSSGSLDTQYF.

The rearrangement links TRBV19 to TRBJ2-1; 8 bases map to TRBD2. V gave up 8 bases and J gave up 9 bases; unmatched junction bases: 9. Per the germline V gene, CDR1 is LNHDA and CDR2 is SQIVND (reference sequence). This CDR3 contains 13 residues. In nucleotides, the CDR3 is TGTGCCAGTCGCACTAGCGGAGACGGTGAGCAGTTCTTC. It specifies CASRTSGDGEQFF.

Many counts were recorded for this clonotype. This chain connects TRBV5-1 to TRBJ2-7; 10 nucleotides agree with TRBD1. V was clipped by 5 bases and J by 4 bases; unmatched bases: 6. Germline V gene data show CDR1 as SGHRS and CDR2 as YFSETQ. The CDR3 covers 14 residues. This chain's CDR3 is CASSFPGQGYEQYF. In nucleotides, the CDR3 is TGCGCCAGCAGTTTTCCGGGACAGGGGTACGAGCAGTACTTC.

The chain couples TRBV12-3 or TRBV12-4 to TRBJ1-2, with TRBD1 matching over 7 bases. V lost 8 bases to trimming and J lost 6 bases; unmatched junction nucleotides: 9. The CDR3 totals 13 residues. For the CDR3, the DNA is TGTGCCAGCTCCACTTCGACAGGGAATGGCTACACCTTC. As protein: CASSTSTGNGYTF.

The table lists this clonotype with many counts. The rearrangement uses TRBV6-5 and TRBJ1-3, with unresolved D. The germline V and J ends were trimmed by 0 bases and 0 bases, with 12 bases remaining between them. This CDR3 spans 17 amino acids. Per the germline V gene, CDR1 is MNHEY and CDR2 is SVGAGI. The CDR3 here is CASSYSAYVSSGNTIYF. The CDR3, as DNA: TGTGCCAGCAGTTACTCAGCTTATGTCAGCTCTGGAAACACCATATATTTT.

This clonotype occurred many times. The rearrangement links TRBV12-3 or TRBV12-4 to TRBJ2-3; a possible D gene is TRBD2 (6 bases). The CDR3 contains 14 residues. V lost 3 bases and J 4 bases, leaving 11 bases between the germline ends. CDR3 in amino acids: CASSLGGGADTQYF. The CDR3 DNA reads as TGTGCCAGCAGTTTGGGAGGAGGGGCAGATACGCAGTATTTT.

This clonotype has at least ten counts. V and J are TRBV5-1 and TRBJ2-2, with 7 nucleotides matching TRBD2. Germline loops: CDR1 SGHRS, CDR2 YFSETQ. V lost 6 bases and J lost 3; bases outside the gene matches: 2. CDR3 length equals 13 residues. In DNA form, the CDR3 reads TGCGCCAGCACTGCGGGGGACACCGGGGAGCTGTTTTTT. The encoded protein is CASTAGDTGELFF. Together with reference TRBV5-1 and TRBJ2-2, the CDR3 gives the full variable domain: KAGVTQTPRYLIKTRGQQVTLSCSPISGHRSVSWYQQTPGQGLQFLFEYFSETQRNKGNFPGRFSGRQFSNSRSEMNVSTLELGDSALYLCASTAGDTGELFFGEGSRLTVL.

This clonotype has at least ten counts. The chain uses TRBV5-5 and TRBJ1-1, with 7 bases fitting TRBD1. V shed 4 bases, J shed 5 bases, and the junction held 11 bases outside the gene matches. From germline, CDR1 is SGHKS and CDR2 YYEKEE (reference sequence). The CDR3 is 15 residues long. CDR3 protein: CASSLYGGRGTEAFF. The CDR3 nucleotides are TGTGCCAGCAGCCTCTACGGGGGCAGGGGGACTGAAGCTTTCTTT.